The T cell receptor (beta chain) under discussion was sequenced for a study of CD8+ T cells in alopecia areata (dated by TCRdb to between 2018 and 2020). General notes on the study: The treated patients took part in an open-label pilot trial in which moderate-to-severe alopecia areata was treated with oral tofacitinib at 5 to 10 mg twice daily. Patients received tofacitinib for 6 to 18 months and were then followed off drug for 6 months to check for delayed response and recurrence. The SALT score, which quantifies the percentage of affected scalp surface area, was used to measure disease severity in treated patients. High-throughput TCRbeta sequencing was used to examine T cell clonal expansion in alopecia areata in both the C3H/HeJ mouse model and human patients. Human TCRbeta sequencing covered scalp tissue and sorted CD4+ and CD8+ peripheral blood T cells from patchy and totalis/universalis alopecia areata patients and healthy controls. Patients on tofacitinib were biopsied at baseline and after 4 and 24 weeks of treatment, and several of the patients also had a later scalp biopsy. Clonality in the scalp was compared among normal scalp (n=4), patchy alopecia areata scalp (n=8), and alopecia totalis/universalis scalp (n=8). The RNA source kit depended on sample type: the PAXgene miRNA kit for fixed scalp, the miRNeasy kit for PBMCs, and the RNeasy kit for mouse skin. Amplification of TCRbeta CDR3 regions was done by immunoSEQ multiplex PCR using 35 Vbeta forward primers and 13 Jbeta reverse primers. General conclusions and limits of the study: Higher clonality and more expanded CD8+ clones were observed in lesional scalp than in normal scalp, particularly in alopecia totalis/universalis, a finding suggestive of antigenic drive. Because the treated cohort was small and included a single nonresponder, larger studies are needed to assess links between baseline CD8+ expansion and response. Shared TCR sequences between patients were less evident than in mice, which may be partly attributable to HLA diversity in the patient population. Unlike mouse skin, which is dominated by gammadelta T cells, normal human skin has resident alphabeta T cells that are also sequenced, and this complicates analysis of the scalp TCR repertoire. Tofacitinib significantly lowered scalp clonality and the number of expanded CD8+ clones among the top 100 scalp clones. During tofacitinib treatment, many expanded lesional clones stuck around in both scalp and blood, and this persistence may partly explain why relapse happens after treatment is stopped.

The library relied on the immunoSEQ multiplex PCR assay. For TCR sequencing, RNA was extracted from every sample and reverse transcribed into cDNA to serve as template. SuperScript III was used to make first-strand cDNA, primed with a 2:1 mix of oligo-dT and random hexamers. A synthetic immune receptor repertoire was used to measure amplification bias, and any remaining bias was corrected computationally. Under the source paper's analysis protocol: Raw reads were preprocessed to remove errors, and CDR3 was defined by IMGT conventions from the conserved cysteine to phenylalanine. To get clonality, Shannon entropy was normalized by log2 of the number of productive unique TCRs and the result was subtracted from 1. Scalp TCRbeta sequences were cross-referenced with sorted blood CD4 and CD8 repertoires so that the CD4 or CD8 identity of scalp clones could be inferred. TCRdb re-hosts the immuneACCESS table, in-frame sequences only. Its copies lack some clones; in the studies checked, an unresolved V gene accounts for under half of them, and the cause for the rest is not known. That table furnishes V, J and clone size, whereas the DNA furnished D and trimming. The table for this sample lists about 190,000 clones; under 60% of them were counted only once. Over 9.5% of the sample rests with the top ten.

The time point label for this specimen denotes: less than 30 weeks on oral tofacitinib. Taken with the paper, the label for treatment or condition translates to: oral pan-JAK inhibitor, 5-10 mg twice daily. From alopecia areata patients, peripheral blood was collected along with lesional scalp punch biopsies. PBMCs were separated by density centrifugation and stained for CD3, CD4 and CD8, after which CD4+ and CD8+ T cells were sorted on a FACSAria. V is reduced by 7 bases and J by 6 bases, leaving a spacing of 10 bases between them. The CDR3 contains 10 residues, cysteine and phenylalanine counted. The sequence is cut down to CDR3 DNA, 30 bases in frame from base 1. The germline V gene encodes CDR1 SQVTM and CDR2 ANQGSEA. As concerns this clone: What this receptor recognizes is not known. No per-base quality is available; no much larger clone lies one base away.

The TCR sequence derives from a human donor with alopecia areata. The specimen was CD8+ T cells sorted from blood, collected at week 24, from a patient treated with tofacitinib. The V and J genes are TRBV29-1 and TRBJ2-7, with TRBD2 tentatively as D gene (6 bases match). CDR3 protein: CSAPGGEQYF. The nucleotide sequence reads as follows: TGCAGCGCTCCCGGGGGCGAGCAGTACTTC.